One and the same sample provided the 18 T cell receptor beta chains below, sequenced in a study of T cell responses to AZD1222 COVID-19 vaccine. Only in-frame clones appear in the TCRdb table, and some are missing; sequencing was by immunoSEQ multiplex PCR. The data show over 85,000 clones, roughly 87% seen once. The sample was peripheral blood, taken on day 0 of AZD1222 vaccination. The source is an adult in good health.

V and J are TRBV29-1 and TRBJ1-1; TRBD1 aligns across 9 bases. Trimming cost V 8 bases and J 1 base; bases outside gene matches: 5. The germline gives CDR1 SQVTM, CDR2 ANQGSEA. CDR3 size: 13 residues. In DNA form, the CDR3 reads TGCAGCACCAGACAGGGGGGGAACACTGAAGCTTTCTTT. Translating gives CSTRQGGNTEAFF.

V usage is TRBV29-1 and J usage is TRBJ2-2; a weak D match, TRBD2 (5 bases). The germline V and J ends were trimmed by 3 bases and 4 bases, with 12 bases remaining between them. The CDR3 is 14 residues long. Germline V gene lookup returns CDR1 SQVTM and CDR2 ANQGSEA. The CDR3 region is CSVDESGTTGELFF. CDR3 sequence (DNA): TGCAGCGTTGATGAAAGCGGAACCACCGGGGAGCTGTTTTTT.

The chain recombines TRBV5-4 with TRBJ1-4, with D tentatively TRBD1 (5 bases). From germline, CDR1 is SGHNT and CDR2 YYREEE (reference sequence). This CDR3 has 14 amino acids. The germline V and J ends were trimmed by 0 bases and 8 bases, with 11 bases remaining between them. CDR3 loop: CASSLVGVGEKLFF. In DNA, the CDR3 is TGTGCCAGCAGCTTGGTAGGGGTGGGGGAAAAACTGTTTTTT. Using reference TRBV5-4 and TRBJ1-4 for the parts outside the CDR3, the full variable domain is ETGVTQSPTHLIKTRGQQVTLRCSSQSGHNTVSWYQQALGQGPQFIFQYYREEENGRGNFPPRFSGLQFPNYSSELNVNALELDDSALYLCASSLVGVGEKLFFGSGTQLSVL.

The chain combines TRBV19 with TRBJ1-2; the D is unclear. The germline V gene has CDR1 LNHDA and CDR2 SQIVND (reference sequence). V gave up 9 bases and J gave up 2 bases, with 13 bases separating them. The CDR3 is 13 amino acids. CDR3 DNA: TGTGCCAGCCGCGAACAGATCAACTATGGCTACACCTTC. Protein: CASREQINYGYTF.

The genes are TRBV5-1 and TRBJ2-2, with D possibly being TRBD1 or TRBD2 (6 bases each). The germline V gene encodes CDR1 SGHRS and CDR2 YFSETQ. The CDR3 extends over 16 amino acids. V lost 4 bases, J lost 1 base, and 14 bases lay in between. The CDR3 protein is CASSLQGGLNTGELFF. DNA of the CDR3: TGCGCCAGCAGCCTACAAGGGGGGCTGAACACCGGGGAGCTGTTTTTT.

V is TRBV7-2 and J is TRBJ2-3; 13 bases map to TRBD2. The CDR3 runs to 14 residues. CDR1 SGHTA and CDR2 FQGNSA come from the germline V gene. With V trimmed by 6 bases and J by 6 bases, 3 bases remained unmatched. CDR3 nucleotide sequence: TGTGCCAGCAGACGGACTAGCGGGGGTGATACGCAGTATTTT. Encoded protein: CASRRTSGGDTQYF.

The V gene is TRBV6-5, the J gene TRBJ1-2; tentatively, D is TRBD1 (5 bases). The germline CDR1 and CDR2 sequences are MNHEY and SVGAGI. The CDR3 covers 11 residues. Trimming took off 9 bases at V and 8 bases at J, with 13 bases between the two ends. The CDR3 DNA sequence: TGTGCCAGTTCACCAGGGCTGGGCTACACCTTC. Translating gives CASSPGLGYTF.

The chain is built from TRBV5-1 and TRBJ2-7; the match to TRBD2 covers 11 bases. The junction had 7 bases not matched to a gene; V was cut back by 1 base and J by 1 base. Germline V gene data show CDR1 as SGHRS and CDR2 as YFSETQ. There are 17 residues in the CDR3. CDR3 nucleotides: TGCGCCAGCAGCTTGAGGGCTAGCGGGGGGCAATCCTACGAGCAGTACTTC. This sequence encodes CASSLRASGGQSYEQYF.

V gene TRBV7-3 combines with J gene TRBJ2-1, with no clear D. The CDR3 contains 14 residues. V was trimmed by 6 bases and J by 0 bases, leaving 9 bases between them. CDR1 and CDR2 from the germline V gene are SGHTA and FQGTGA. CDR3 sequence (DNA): TGTGCCAGCAGTGGGCCAGCCTCCTACAATGAGCAGTTCTTC. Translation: CASSGPASYNEQFF.

DNA for the CDR3: TGTGCCAGCAGCCACGGACTAGCGGCTAGAGAGACCCAGTACTTC. This translates into CASSHGLAARETQYF. The rearrangement links TRBV6-2 or TRBV6-3 to TRBJ2-5; 10 bases fit TRBD2. CDR3 length equals 15 residues. Trimming removed 6 bases from V and 4 bases from J; junction bases left unmatched: 8. Germline V lookup: CDR1 MNHEY, CDR2 SVGEGT.

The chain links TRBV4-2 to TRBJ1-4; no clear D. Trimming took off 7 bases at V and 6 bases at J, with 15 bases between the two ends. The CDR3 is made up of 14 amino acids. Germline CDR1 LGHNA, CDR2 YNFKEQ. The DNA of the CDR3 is TGTGCCAGCAACCCGGTGGGAGGATATGAAAAACTGTTTTTT. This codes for CASNPVGGYEKLFF.

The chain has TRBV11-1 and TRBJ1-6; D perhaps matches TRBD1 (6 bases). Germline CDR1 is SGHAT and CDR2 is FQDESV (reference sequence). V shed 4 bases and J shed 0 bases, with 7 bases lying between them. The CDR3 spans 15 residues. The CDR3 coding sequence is TGTGCCAGCAGCTCGGACAGCTCCTATAATTCACCCCTCCACTTT. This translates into CASSSDSSYNSPLHF.

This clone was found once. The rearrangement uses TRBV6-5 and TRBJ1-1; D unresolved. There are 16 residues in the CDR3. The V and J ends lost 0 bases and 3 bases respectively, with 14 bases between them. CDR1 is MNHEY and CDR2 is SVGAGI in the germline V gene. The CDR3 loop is CASSYSLWRRDTEAFF. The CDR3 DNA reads TGTGCCAGCAGTTACTCTCTTTGGAGGAGGGACACTGAAGCTTTCTTT.

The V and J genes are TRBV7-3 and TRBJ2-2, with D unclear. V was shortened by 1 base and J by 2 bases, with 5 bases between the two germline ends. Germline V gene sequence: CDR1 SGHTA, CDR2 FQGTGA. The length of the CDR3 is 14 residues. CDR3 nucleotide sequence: TGTGCCAGCAGCTTAAATGTAAACACCGGGGAGCTGTTTTTT. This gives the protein CASSLNVNTGELFF.

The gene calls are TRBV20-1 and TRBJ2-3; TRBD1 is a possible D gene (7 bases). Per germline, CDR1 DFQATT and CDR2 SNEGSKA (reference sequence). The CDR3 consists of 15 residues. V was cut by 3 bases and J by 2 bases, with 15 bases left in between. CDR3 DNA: TGCAGTGCTAGTCGGCAGGGGGAGGTCACAGATACGCAGTATTTT. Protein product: CSASRQGEVTDTQYF.

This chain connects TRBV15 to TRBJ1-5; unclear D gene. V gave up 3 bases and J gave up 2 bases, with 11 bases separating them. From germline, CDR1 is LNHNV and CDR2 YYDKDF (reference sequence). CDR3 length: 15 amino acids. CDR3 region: CATSSLQRGNQPQHF. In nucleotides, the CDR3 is TGTGCCACCAGCAGCCTCCAGCGGGGCAATCAGCCCCAGCATTTT.

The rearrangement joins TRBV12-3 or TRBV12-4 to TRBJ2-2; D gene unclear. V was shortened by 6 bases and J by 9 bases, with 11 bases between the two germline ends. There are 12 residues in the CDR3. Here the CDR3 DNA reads TGTGCCAGCAGATCAACGCCCTGGGAGCTGTTTTTT. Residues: CASRSTPWELFF.

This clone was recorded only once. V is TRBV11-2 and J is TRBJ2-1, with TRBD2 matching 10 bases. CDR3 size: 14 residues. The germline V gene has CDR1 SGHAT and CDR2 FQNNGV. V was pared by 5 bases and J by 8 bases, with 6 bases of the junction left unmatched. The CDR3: CASSPEREGYEQFF. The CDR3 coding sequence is TGTGCCAGCAGCCCCGAGCGGGAGGGCTATGAGCAGTTCTTC.